This TCR beta chain was identified during a study of Ad26.COV2.S vaccination and SARS-CoV-2 variants (dated by TCRdb to about 2021). Regarding the complete study: Donors in the vaccine arm were drawn from COV1001, a multicentre, randomized, double-blind, placebo-controlled phase I-IIa trial testing Ad26.COV2.S in healthy adults. Ad26.COV2.S was administered intramuscularly at a dose of 5x10^10 or 1x10^11 viral particles, either as one shot or as two shots given 56 days apart. TCRbeta repertoire sequencing was used to assess the specificity and breadth of SARS-CoV-2-reactive T cell receptors after Ad26.COV2.S vaccination. A total of 32 samples were included in the TCR-sequenced set, comprising around 19 Ad26.COV2.S vaccine recipients, 5 placebo recipients and 8 SARS-CoV-2 convalescent individuals. Trial participants were randomized into five groups of five: low-dose or high-dose Ad26.COV2.S given once or twice, or placebo on both occasions. Investigators did not know the trial group allocation while performing experiments and assessing outcomes.

CDR1 and CDR2, looked up from the germline V gene, are SGHTA and FQGNSA. Measured from the cysteine to the phenylalanine, the CDR3 is 12 residues long. Here the CDR3 DNA is all that survives: 36 bases in frame from base 1. V loses 4 bases, J loses 7 bases, and the germline ends lie 5 bases apart. Notes on this clone: No antigen is known for it. Per-nucleotide qualities are absent, and no much larger clonotype sits a single base away.

Broader findings and caveats from the paper: Comparable non-spike TCR breadth was observed between vaccine and placebo recipients, consistent with only spike being contained in the vaccine. After vaccination, spike-specific CD8+ and CD4+ T cell responses were reported to show substantial breadth. The study was not powered for comparison of responses between vaccine doses or regimens. It was noted by the authors that total T cell responses may have been underestimated by the TCR breadth and depth analyses. Compared with placebo recipients, Ad26.COV2.S recipients showed higher spike-specific TCR breadth (P = 0.0014).

The immunoSEQ Assay was the method used to sequence TCRbeta CDR3 regions. After extraction, genomic DNA underwent amplification by bias-controlled multiplex PCR, followed by high-throughput sequencing. Under the source paper's analysis protocol: Collapsing and filtering of sequences were performed to quantify the absolute abundance of each unique TCRbeta CDR3 region. T cell fraction was estimated by normalization of TCRbeta template counts to usable DNA, with usable DNA being measured through amplification of reference genes present in all nucleated cells. Repertoire TCRs were annotated as SARS-CoV-2-specific by exact matching of V gene, CDR3 amino acid sequence and J gene to a known reactive TCR set. The reference SARS-CoV-2 TCR set came from MIRA and was filtered for enrichment in COVID-19-positive ImmuneCODE repertoires, removing public or cross-reactive TCRs. Based on the MIRA antigens, annotated TCRs were further analysed at the level of specific ORF or position within ORF. Breadth was defined as the number of annotated unique rearrangements divided by the total number of unique productive rearrangements, and depth was defined as the summed frequency of the annotated unique rearrangements. Two-sided Wilcoxon rank-sum tests were applied when comparing TCR breadth between groups. In its TCRdb copy, this immuneACCESS table keeps in-frame sequences only and misses some clones. Where compared with another copy, unresolved V genes explain less than half of these, and the others have no known cause. The V and J calls and the clone size are those of that table, but D and trimming were determined from the DNA. This sample lists about 250,000 clones; approximately 89% were detected once. Around 3% of the sample is held by the ten biggest clonotypes.

According to the study, the label for this sample's treatment or condition signals: approximately 18 received Ad26.COV2.S at low or high dose, single or two shots; 5 received placebo; per-sample allocation not given. For vaccine and placebo recipients, repertoires were sequenced using samples collected on day 63 after the first injection. In Cohort 1b, about 27 adults aged 18-55 years were enrolled at a single site in Boston, USA, between 29 July and 7 August 2020. Ad26.COV2.S was a replication-incompetent adenovirus type 26 vector expressing a prefusion-stabilized SARS-CoV-2 spike protein from the original Wuhan strain.

Sequences were derived from peripheral blood, sampled in a trial of Ad26.COV2.S vaccine versus placebo. The chain is assembled from TRBV7-2 and TRBJ1-6, with the D segment identity uncertain. The receptor was isolated from a person between 18 and 59 years old who received the Ad26.COV2.S COVID-19 vaccine or a placebo. The DNA sequence reads TGTGCCAGCAGCTCGGACAATTCACCCCTCCACTTT. This translates into CASSSDNSPLHF.